The T cell receptor (beta chain) described here comes from a study of naive and memory T cell subsets. The CDR3 totals 12 residues. Trimming shortened V by 0 bases and J by 9 bases, and 7 bases separated the two germline ends. Germline V gene sequence: CDR1 SGDLS, CDR2 YYNGEE. Alpha and beta constant region primers primed reverse transcription for blood and skin samples. Amplification of ligated cDNA took four PCR rounds with SP2 and nested alpha and beta constant primers. MiXCR was run by TCRdb on the 5' RACE reads, yielding one entry per CDR3 protein. This sample yields tens of thousands of distinct CDR3 sequences, of which roughly 25% are seen a single time; around 1.9% belongs to the top ten. Whole blood, 2.5 ml, came from adult healthy volunteers. TCR cDNA received a 3' ligated oligonucleotide that carried a UMI. Input was about 1 to 1,100 ng of DNase-treated total RNA without cell sorting.

The chain is built from TRBV9 and TRBJ2-1, with TRBD2 as a possible D gene (5 bases). The clonotype originates from a female donor in good health. The CDR3 nucleotides read TGTGCCAGCAGCGTAGAACGGGGTGAGCAGTTCTTC. It codes for CASSVERGEQFF.